The table lists the clone carrying this TCR beta chain with a count of one. This record comes from a study of T cell changes during pregnancy in multiple sclerosis. Assay: immunoSEQ multiplex PCR; the TCRdb copy retains only in-frame clones and omits some. The table lists tens of thousands of clones, roughly nine tenths of them singletons. Germline loops: CDR1 MDHEN, CDR2 SYDVKM. The CDR3 has 16 amino acids. V was cut by 1 base and J by 0 bases, with 10 bases left in between. The chain uses TRBV28 and TRBJ1-3; weak D call: TRBD1 (5 bases). The specimen comprised peripheral blood, sampled in the third trimester of pregnancy. The clonotype was recovered from a female donor in good health, enrolled as a control in a pregnancy study. DNA for the CDR3: TGTGCCAGCAGTTTATTACGGGGGGACTCTGGAAACACCATATATTTT. Its translation is CASSLLRGDSGNTIYF.